The next 32 T cell receptor beta chains were all read from a single sample in a study of vaccination and CD4 T cells after COVID-19. Noted treatment: roughly 10-day PBMC culture with coronavirus spike peptide pools or control peptides (ViraFEST assay). No cognate antigen is known for these TCRs. The study sequenced cultured CD4+ T cell DNA using the Oncomine TCR Beta short-read assay. Using its own MiXCR run on the PCR reads, TCRdb lists one record per CDR3 protein. This sample has roughly 14,000 distinct CDR3 sequences, with 43% found just once. Specimen: cultured CD4+ T cells from blood. The source is a human donor with COVID-19.

The chain is built from TRBV18 and TRBJ2-4; the D is unclear. Trimming pared 0 bases from V and 0 bases from J, leaving 6 bases between. This CDR3 spans 15 amino acids. Germline V lookup: CDR1 KGHSH, CDR2 LQKENI. CDR3 nucleotide sequence: TGTGCCAGCTCACCACCCTCAGTAGCCAAAAACATTCAGTACTTC. Protein product: CASSPPSVAKNIQYF.

This clonotype was seen more than once but under ten times. The chain uses TRBV6-5 and TRBJ1-2; D not certain. The V end lost 4 bases, the J end lost 1 base, and 13 bases lay between the germline ends. The germline V gene encodes CDR1 MNHEY and CDR2 SVGAGI. The CDR3 loop spans 15 amino acids. CDR3 protein: CASSSSNPYNYGYTF. The CDR3 DNA reads as TGTGCCAGCAGTTCCTCGAATCCCTATAACTATGGCTACACCTTC.

V usage is TRBV11-2 and J usage is TRBJ2-5; 8 nucleotides agree with TRBD2. The J segment lost 4 bases and the V segment lost 4 bases, leaving 8 bases of the junction unmatched. CDR3 length: 15 amino acids. The V gene's germline CDR1 is SGHAT and CDR2 FQNNGV. The CDR3 nucleotides read TGTGCCAGCAGCTCGACTAGCGATTGGGTAGAGACCCAGTACTTC. Its protein is CASSSTSDWVETQYF.

V is TRBV2 and J is TRBJ1-1, with D tentatively TRBD1 (5 bases). Trimming removed 3 bases from V and 1 base from J, with 9 bases in between. The CDR3 totals 14 residues. Germline CDR1 is SNHLY and CDR2 is FYNNEI. For the CDR3, the DNA is TGTGCCAGCAGTGAGGGACGGAGGAACACTGAAGCTTTCTTT. Its protein is CASSEGRRNTEAFF. Full variable domain (missing parts from reference TRBV2 and TRBJ1-1): EPEVTQTPSHQVTQMGQEVILRCVPISNHLYFYWYRQILGQKVEFLVSFYNNEISEKSEIFDDQFSVERPDGSNFTLKIRSTKLEDSAMYFCASSEGRRNTEAFFGQGTRLTVV.

V and J are TRBV24-1 and TRBJ2-7; possibly TRBD2 for D (5 bases). Trimming stripped 4 bases from V and 4 bases from J, with 16 bases between. Germline V gene data show CDR1 as KGHDR and CDR2 as SFDVKD. The CDR3 contains 15 residues. The CDR3 sequence: CATSDSWGARYEQYF. As DNA, the CDR3 is TGTGCCACCAGTGACTCTTGGGGAGCGAGGTACGAGCAGTACTTC.

V is TRBV6-1 and J is TRBJ2-3; TRBD2 matches at 11 bases. CDR1 is MNHNS and CDR2 is SASEGT in the germline V gene. The CDR3 is 15 amino acids. V was pared by 4 bases and J by 2 bases, with 2 bases of the junction left unmatched. CDR3 region: CASSGLAGFTDTQYF. The CDR3 nucleotides read TGTGCCAGCAGTGGACTAGCGGGATTCACAGATACGCAGTATTTT.

This chain joins TRBV7-9 and TRBJ2-7; D might be TRBD1 (6 bases). The ends were cut back, 4 bases at V and 3 bases at J, with 13 bases in the middle. Germline V lookup: CDR1 SEHNR, CDR2 FQNEAQ (reference sequence). The CDR3 has 14 amino acids. CDR3: CASSSNGQHYEQYF. The CDR3 DNA reads TGTGCCAGCAGCTCGAATGGACAGCACTACGAGCAGTACTTC. Complete variable domain (other parts from reference TRBV7-9 and TRBJ2-7): DTGVSQNPRHKITKRGQNVTFRCDPISEHNRLYWYRQTLGQGPEFLTYFQNEAQLEKSRLLSDRFSAERPKGSFSTLEIQRTEQGDSAMYLCASSSNGQHYEQYFGPGTRLTVT.

This rearrangement joins TRBV12-3 or TRBV12-4 to TRBJ2-3, with 7 bases aligning to TRBD2. V shed 7 bases and J 6 bases; nucleotides not matched to a gene: 7. The CDR3 consists of 13 residues. The CDR3 DNA follows: TGTGCCAGCACCGGGGACTATCGGGATACGCAGTATTTT. Translating gives CASTGDYRDTQYF.

This chain connects TRBV7-8 to TRBJ2-7; maybe TRBD1 (6 bases). This CDR3 is built from 13 residues. The germline V gene encodes CDR1 SGHVS and CDR2 FQNEAQ. V lost 4 bases and J lost 1, with 8 bases in between. The CDR3: CASSSDSSYEQYF. The CDR3 DNA sequence: TGTGCCAGCAGCTCGGACAGTTCCTACGAGCAGTACTTC.

This clonotype was seen a few times. V and J are TRBV30 and TRBJ1-6; 11 bases line up with TRBD1. Germline CDR1 and CDR2: GTSNPN and SVGIG (reference sequence). The V gene end was trimmed by 3 bases and the J gene end by 6 bases; junction bases not matched to a gene: 4. This CDR3 contains 15 residues. Here the CDR3 reads CAWREDRGLNSPLHF. As DNA, the CDR3 is TGTGCCTGGAGAGAGGACAGGGGGCTTAATTCACCCCTCCACTTT.

This chain links TRBV24-1 with TRBJ1-5; TRBD1 matches 12 bases. Germline-derived CDR1 and CDR2 are KGHDR and SFDVKD. This CDR3 comprises 15 residues. The junction had 4 bases not matched to a gene; V was cut back by 5 bases and J by 6 bases. The CDR3 loop reads CATSGGTGGVQPQHF. In DNA form, the CDR3 reads TGTGCCACCAGTGGTGGGACAGGGGGCGTTCAGCCCCAGCATTTT.

The table lists this clonotype with a few counts. The chain recombines TRBV6-1 with TRBJ2-7; TRBD2 agrees at 13 bases. This CDR3 region has 14 residues. Germline V gene data show CDR1 as MNHNS and CDR2 as SASEGT. V was clipped by 9 bases and J by 2 bases; unmatched bases: 4. The CDR3, as DNA: TGTGCCAGTGACACTAGCGGGGGGGCCTACGAGCAGTACTTC. Residues: CASDTSGGAYEQYF.

This clonotype was recorded a few times. V and J are TRBV20-1 and TRBJ2-3; a weak D match, TRBD1 (6 bases). Germline CDR1 and CDR2: DFQATT and SNEGSKA (reference sequence). Trimming shortened V by 5 bases and J by 2 bases, and 14 bases separated the two germline ends. The CDR3 sequence is 14 residues long. The CDR3 region has the DNA TGCAGTGCTGTCCTAGGGGGAAACACAGATACGCAGTATTTT. This sequence encodes CSAVLGGNTDTQYF.

The J gene is TRBJ1-1, the V gene TRBV6-5, with TRBD1 matching over 7 bases. The trim removed 2 bases at V and 5 bases at J, leaving 20 bases unmatched. Germline assignment: CDR1 MNHEY and CDR2 SVGAGI. This CDR3 is built from 19 residues. CDR3 DNA: TGTGCCAGCAGTTACCTGTCTCTCGCAGGGGGTAGGGGGGGTACTGAAGCTTTCTTT. It yields the protein CASSYLSLAGGRGGTEAFF.

The chain joins TRBV2 to TRBJ1-1; D unclear. Germline loops: CDR1 SNHLY, CDR2 FYNNEI. The V end lost 6 bases, the J end lost 0 bases, and 2 bases lay between the germline ends. The CDR3 has 11 residues. CDR3 in amino acids: CASRVNTEAFF. DNA for the CDR3: TGTGCCAGCAGGGTGAACACTGAAGCTTTCTTT.

The V call is TRBV6-1, the J call TRBJ2-1; D may be TRBD1 or TRBD2 (6 bases each). V dropped 6 bases and J dropped 2 bases, with 14 bases sitting between them. This CDR3 region has 15 residues. Germline-derived CDR1 and CDR2 are MNHNS and SASEGT. The CDR3 sequence is CASRGGRGTYNEQFF. CDR3 DNA: TGTGCCAGCAGGGGGGGCAGGGGAACCTACAATGAGCAGTTCTTC.

The chain uses TRBV7-2 and TRBJ1-3, with 7 bases lining up with TRBD1. Per the germline V gene, CDR1 is SGHTA and CDR2 is FQGNSA. V lost 4 bases to trimming and J lost 0 bases; unmatched junction nucleotides: 3. This CDR3 has 15 residues. The chain's CDR3 is CASSSDRISGNTIYF. The DNA for the CDR3 is TGTGCCAGCAGCTCGGACAGGATCTCTGGAAACACCATATATTTT. Full variable domain (rest looked up from reference TRBV7-2 and TRBJ1-3): GAGVSQSPSNKVTEKGKDVELRCDPISGHTALYWYRQSLGQGLEFLIYFQGNSAPDKSGLPSDRFSAERTGGSVSTLTIQRTQQEDSAVYLCASSSDRISGNTIYFGEGSWLTVV.

This clonotype appeared a few times. The genes are TRBV12-3 or TRBV12-4 and TRBJ1-2; D is perhaps TRBD1 (5 bases). The CDR3 is 13 residues long. Trimming cost V 4 bases and J 5 bases, with 11 bases left between them. Written as DNA, the CDR3 is TGTGCCAGCAGTTGGCGGGGGGGGTATGGCTACACCTTC. Residues: CASSWRGGYGYTF.

The chain joins TRBV5-6 to TRBJ1-2, with D uncertain. Trimming stripped 3 bases from V and 2 bases from J, with 14 bases between. This CDR3 region has 15 residues. Germline assignment: CDR1 SGHDT and CDR2 YYEEEE. CDR3 amino acids: CASSWVDSSNYGYTF. The CDR3 nucleotides are TGTGCCAGCAGCTGGGTGGACTCCAGCAACTATGGCTACACCTTC.

This clonotype came up a few times. The genes are TRBV19 and TRBJ2-2; D gene ambiguous. The CDR3 is 12 amino acids. Germline V gene lookup returns CDR1 LNHDA and CDR2 SQIVND (reference sequence). V shed 6 bases and J shed 7 bases, with 9 bases lying between them. CDR3 region: CASRLANGELFF. The CDR3, as DNA: TGTGCCAGTAGGTTAGCAAACGGGGAGCTGTTTTTT.

The rearrangement joins TRBV6-2 or TRBV6-3 to TRBJ2-5; tentatively, D is TRBD2 (6 bases). The V and J ends lost 1 base and 4 bases respectively, with 10 bases between them. Germline-derived CDR1 and CDR2 are MNHEY and SVGEGT. This CDR3 is 14 amino acids long. CDR3 loop: CASSYWRGPETQYF. CDR3 sequence (DNA): TGTGCCAGCAGTTACTGGCGGGGACCAGAGACCCAGTACTTC.

The V call is TRBV20-1, the J call TRBJ2-4; 15 bases align to TRBD2. Germline values: CDR1 DFQATT, CDR2 SNEGSKA (reference sequence). The V and J ends lost 6 bases and 1 base, in that order; junction bases with no gene match: 7. The CDR3 covers 17 residues. The CDR3 sequence is CSAGTSGGLVAKNIQYF. The CDR3 DNA follows: TGCAGTGCGGGGACTAGCGGGGGGTTGGTGGCCAAAAACATTCAGTACTTC.

This clonotype was counted between two and nine times. This chain links TRBV20-1 with TRBJ2-1; D gene unclear. Germline V gene lookup returns CDR1 DFQATT and CDR2 SNEGSKA (reference sequence). The V end lost 3 bases, the J end lost 0 bases, and 6 bases lay between the germline ends. The CDR3 contains 13 residues. DNA for the CDR3: TGCAGTGCTAGCGGGTTCTCCTACAATGAGCAGTTCTTC. This encodes CSASGFSYNEQFF.

This clonotype was picked up a small number of times. The chain is built from TRBV12-3 or TRBV12-4 and TRBJ1-5; 7 bases are shared with TRBD1. With V trimmed by 0 bases and J by 6 bases, 2 bases remained unmatched. The CDR3 totals 14 residues. CDR3 sequence (DNA): TGTGCCAGCAGTTTAGCAGGGGGCGGTCAGCCCCAGCATTTT. Amino acid sequence: CASSLAGGGQPQHF.

The genes are TRBV18 and TRBJ1-4, with D perhaps matching TRBD1 (5 bases). Trimming left V 3 bases short and J 5 bases short, with 7 bases between. The germline CDR1 and CDR2 sequences are KGHSH and LQKENI. CDR3 length: 13 amino acids. CDR3 protein: CASSPGPNEKLFF. Here the CDR3 DNA reads TGTGCCAGCTCACCGGGGCCAAATGAAAAACTGTTTTTT.

The J gene is TRBJ2-3, the V gene TRBV19; 11 bases fit TRBD2. The CDR3 extends over 15 amino acids. The V gene's germline CDR1 is LNHDA and CDR2 SQIVND (reference sequence). V lost 9 bases to trimming and J lost 2 bases; unmatched junction nucleotides: 7. Written as DNA, the CDR3 is TGTGCCAGCAGGGAGACTAGCGGGGCCACAGATACGCAGTATTTT. This codes for CASRETSGATDTQYF.

V usage is TRBV6-1 and J usage is TRBJ1-6, with D unresolved. Trimming removed 6 bases at V and 9 bases at J, with 18 bases between. Per the germline V gene, CDR1 is MNHNS and CDR2 is SASEGT. The CDR3 has 15 residues. This chain's CDR3 is CASSQEGVSSSPLHF. The CDR3 region has the DNA TGTGCCAGCAGCCAAGAGGGAGTCTCTAGTTCACCCCTCCACTTT.

The chain's CDR3 is CASSFRQGNTEAFF. The DNA for the CDR3 is TGTGCCAGCAGTTTTAGGCAGGGGAACACTGAAGCTTTCTTT. V gene TRBV12-3 or TRBV12-4 combines with J gene TRBJ1-1; D perhaps matches TRBD1 (5 bases). V was clipped by 3 bases and J by 1 base, with 9 bases between them. The CDR3 loop spans 14 amino acids.

The chain carries TRBV10-3 and TRBJ1-4; TRBD1 matches at 8 bases. Germline assignment: CDR1 ENHRY and CDR2 SYGVKD. J was trimmed by 0 bases and V by 6 bases; bases with no gene match: 6. The CDR3 totals 16 residues. The CDR3, as DNA: TGTGCCATCAGCAGGGGGCGCGCCGCAACTAATGAAAAACTGTTTTTT. Protein product: CAISRGRAATNEKLFF.

This clonotype was seen only a few times. V and J are TRBV11-2 and TRBJ2-5; D is undetermined. The CDR3 extends over 15 amino acids. V was cut by 5 bases and J by 5 bases, with 18 bases left in between. Germline CDR1 reads SGHAT; CDR2 reads FQNNGV. CDR3: CASSPVPGYGETQYF. The CDR3 DNA follows: TGTGCCAGCAGCCCCGTCCCCGGGTACGGGGAGACCCAGTACTTC. Supplemented by reference TRBV11-2 and TRBJ2-5, the full variable domain reads EAGVAQSPRYKIIEKRQSVAFWCNPISGHATLYWYQQILGQGPKLLIQFQNNGVVDDSQLPKDRFSAERLKGVDSTLKIQPAKLEDSAVYLCASSPVPGYGETQYFGPGTRLLVL.

This clonotype has a handful of counts. The rearrangement links TRBV19 to TRBJ1-5, with a tentative D call TRBD1 (6 bases). Germline CDR1 LNHDA, CDR2 SQIVND (reference sequence). This CDR3 comprises 14 residues. V was pared by 4 bases and J by 3 bases, with 10 bases between. As DNA, the CDR3 is TGTGCCAGTAGTACACAGGGTGCCAATCAGCCCCAGCATTTT. Translated, it gives CASSTQGANQPQHF. The whole variable domain, filled in from reference TRBV19 and TRBJ1-5, reads DGGITQSPKYLFRKEGQNVTLSCEQNLNHDAMYWYRQDPGQGLRLIYYSQIVNDFQKGDIAEGYSVSREKKESFPLTVTSAQKNPTAFYLCASSTQGANQPQHFGDGTRLSIL.

V usage is TRBV21-1 and J usage is TRBJ2-2; the D call of TRBD1 is as the table states it, not checked on the DNA. TRBV21-1 constitutes a pseudogene. This CDR3 spans 15 amino acids. In DNA, the CDR3 is TGTGCCAGCAGCAAACAGGGGGATTTGGCCGGGGAGCTGTTTTTT. It codes for CASSKQGDLAGELFF.